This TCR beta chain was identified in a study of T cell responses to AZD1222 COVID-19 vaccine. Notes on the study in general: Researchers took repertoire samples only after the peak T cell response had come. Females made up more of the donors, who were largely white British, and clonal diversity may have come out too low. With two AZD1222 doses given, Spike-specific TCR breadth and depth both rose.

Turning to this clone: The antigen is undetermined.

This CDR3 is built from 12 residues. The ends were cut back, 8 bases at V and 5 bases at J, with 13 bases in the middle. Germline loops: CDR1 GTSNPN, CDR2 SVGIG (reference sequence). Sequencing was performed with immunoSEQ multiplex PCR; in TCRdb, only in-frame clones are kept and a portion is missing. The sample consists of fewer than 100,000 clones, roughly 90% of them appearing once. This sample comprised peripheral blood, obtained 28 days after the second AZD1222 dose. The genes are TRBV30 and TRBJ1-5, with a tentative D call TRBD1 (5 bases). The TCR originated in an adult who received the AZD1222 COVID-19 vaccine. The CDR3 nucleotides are TGTGCCGGAGGGACCTCCCATCAGCCCCAGCATTTT. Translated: CAGGTSHQPQHF.